Listed below are T cell receptor beta chains from one sample, sequenced in a study of cytomegalovirus exposure and HLA in healthy donors. Sequencing used immunoSEQ multiplex PCR; TCRdb keeps in-frame clones, though not all of them. The profile shows 140,000 to 150,000 clones, about four fifths of them singletons. The sample consisted of PBMCs. All receptors come from a woman younger than 30 in good health and CMV-seropositive. CDR3s include the opening cysteine and the closing phenylalanine or tryptophan.

CDR3aa	v_gene	len	j_gene
CASSTIHRDRVINSPLHF	TRBV5-5	18	TRBJ1-6
CASSPQGSNSPLHF	TRBV19	14	TRBJ1-6
CASRPGHLNYGYTF	TRBV6-4	14	TRBJ1-2
CASREERNQPQHF	TRBV19	13	TRBJ1-5
CASSQFSRDRGLYEQYF	TRBV23-1	17	TRBJ2-7
CANSYSNQPQHF	TRBV10-1	12	TRBJ1-5
CASSPGGTGDQPQHF	TRBV7-2	15	TRBJ1-5
CASSVAWTTLNYGYTF	TRBV9	16	TRBJ1-2
CASSEPGQGTYEQYF	TRBV6-1	15	TRBJ2-7
CASSPQAGGSGNTIYF	TRBV5-1	16	TRBJ1-3
CASSYSGQGLTGELFF	TRBV6-5	16	TRBJ2-2
CASSLTSGYGEETQYF	TRBV7-8	16	TRBJ2-5
CASSPLGTGSYEQYF	TRBV27	15	TRBJ2-7
CASSFGYSHTGELFF	TRBV6-5	15	TRBJ2-2
CASSLAKNQPQHF	TRBV27	13	TRBJ1-5
CASSTIGGGEAGYTF	TRBV18	15	TRBJ1-2
CASSPLQEMNTEAFF	TRBV18	15	TRBJ1-1
CARSGRTGDNSPLHF	TRBV5-3	15	TRBJ1-6
CASSLASLSYEQYF	TRBV5-1	14	TRBJ2-7
CASKRQDRSGNTIYF	TRBV6-5	15	TRBJ1-3
CASIGLAGRNEQFF	TRBV2	14	TRBJ2-1
CASSEGHWSTGELFF	TRBV28	15	TRBJ2-2
CASIRGSGNEQFF	TRBV28	13	TRBJ2-1
CASSQDRSSYNSPLHF	TRBV4-1	16	TRBJ1-6
CASSQHLRDREYEQYF	TRBV14	16	TRBJ2-7
CASSLLSGQIGPDTQYF	TRBV28	17	TRBJ2-3
CASSREQGRNDQPQHF	TRBV4-2	16	TRBJ1-5
CATSRVPSSYNSPLHF	TRBV15	16	TRBJ1-6
CASSRTGYEQYF	TRBV5-8	12	TRBJ2-7
CASSLEARGDEQYF	TRBV5-1	14	TRBJ2-7
CASSSGQGEGYTF	TRBV7-9	13	TRBJ1-2
CASSIGTGYGYTF	TRBV19	13	TRBJ1-2
CASTPVGAGNTIYF	TRBV6-1	14	TRBJ1-3
CAISEPPPVHEQYF	TRBV10-3	14	TRBJ2-7
CAISERQGRDAAFF	TRBV10-3	14	TRBJ1-1
CASSYSNMNTEAFF	TRBV6-5	14	TRBJ1-1
CASKYAINYGYTF	TRBV2	13	TRBJ1-2